Presented here are 13 T cell receptor beta chains from one specimen sequenced in a study of regulatory T cells in long-lasting Graves disease (dated by TCRdb to the early 2020s). The sample's time point label is to be understood as: persistent/refractory GD, antithyroid drugs over 5 years with positive TRAb. For both TCR sequencing and RNA sequencing, RNA was extracted from PBMCs using TRIzol. Library creation used multiplex PCR. The run used an Illumina HiSeq 4000. iRepertoire HTBI primers and Arm-PCR amplification of CDR3 regions were used to construct TCR beta libraries. Using fastp trimming at Q25 and MiXCR clonotype assembly, TCRdb reanalyzed the public sequencing data and kept in-frame beta chains. Entries are consolidated by CDR3 protein sequence, retaining the most common genes and DNA. The sample data list over 650,000 distinct CDR3 sequences, and approximately 31% of these were observed just once. The ten largest account for 35% to 55% of the sample.

Sample: peripheral blood mononuclear cells (PBMCs), taken when the disease was refractory, from a patient treated with antithyroid drugs. These receptors came from a female donor with Graves disease.

The rearrangement links TRBV28 to TRBJ1-5; possible D gene TRBD1, 5 bases. The CDR3 runs to 21 residues. Trimming removed 2 bases at V and 1 base at J, with 27 bases between. Germline V CDR1 and CDR2: MDHEN, SYDVKM. The CDR3 reads CASSLPPVGAGLVGSNQPQHF. CDR3 nucleotides: TGTGCCAGCAGTTTACCGCCTGTAGGAGCGGGACTTGTGGGGAGCAATCAGCCCCAGCATTTT.

The chain combines TRBV5-1 with TRBJ1-2; 11 bases fit TRBD1. The ends lost 2 bases at V and 6 bases at J; junction bases unmatched: 6. The germline gives CDR1 SGHRS, CDR2 YFSETQ. This CDR3 has 15 residues. The CDR3 coding sequence is TGCGCCAGCAGCTTTGGACAGGGGGCGCCGCATGGCTACACCTTC. It encodes CASSFGQGAPHGYTF.

The chain carries TRBV7-9 and TRBJ2-5; 10 bases fit TRBD1. Trimming removed 5 bases from V and 2 bases from J; junction bases left unmatched: 8. Germline CDR1 and CDR2: SEHNR and FQNEAQ (reference sequence). The CDR3 extends over 16 amino acids. The CDR3 DNA is TGTGCCAGCAGCCCTCGGACAGGGGGAGCTCAAGAGACCCAGTACTTC. Protein: CASSPRTGGAQETQYF.

This clonotype was recorded many times. Mismatch with germline at one junction end may stem from a read error. The chain employs TRBV2 and TRBJ1-6; D gene uncertain. Germline V lookup: CDR1 SNHLY, CDR2 FYNNEI. The CDR3 is 13 residues long. CDR3 sequence reads: CASREEAGSPLHF. The CDR3 DNA follows: TGTGCCAGCAGGGAAGAGGCCGGTTCACCCCTCCACTTT.

The V and J genes are TRBV6-2 or TRBV6-3 and TRBJ1-4; D is unresolved. Germline V lookup: CDR1 MNHEY, CDR2 SVGEGT. Trimming took off 2 bases at V and 3 bases at J, with 13 bases between the two ends. This CDR3 is built from 16 residues. CDR3 DNA: TGTGCCAGCAGTTACGGAGGGAATAGGGCTAATGAAAAACTGTTTTTT. It encodes CASSYGGNRANEKLFF.

This clonotype was detected a few times. The V call is TRBV20-1, the J call TRBJ1-1; 7 bases agree with TRBD1. V lost 3 bases, J lost 0 bases, and 4 bases stayed unmatched. Germline V lookup: CDR1 DFQATT, CDR2 SNEGSKA (reference sequence). This CDR3 spans 14 amino acids. CDR3 amino acids: CSARYRGMNTEAFF. Written as DNA, the CDR3 is TGCAGTGCTAGGTACAGGGGCATGAACACTGAAGCTTTCTTT.

This clonotype was counted at least ten times. This chain joins TRBV6-1 and TRBJ1-4; 7 positions match TRBD1. Germline CDR1 and CDR2: MNHNS and SASEGT. After removal of 6 bases from V and 3 bases from J, the junction contained 4 bases not matched to a gene. The length of the CDR3 is 14 residues. DNA of the CDR3: TGTGCCAGCAGACCGGGACAGTCTAATGAAAAACTGTTTTTT. It encodes CASRPGQSNEKLFF.

The V call is TRBV4-1, the J call TRBJ1-1; tentative D call: TRBD1 (6 bases). Germline CDR1 and CDR2: MGHRA and YSYEKL. CDR3 length: 13 residues. Trimming stripped 0 bases from V and 6 bases from J, with 8 bases between. The CDR3 is CASSQDKGAEAFF. CDR3 nucleotide sequence: TGCGCCAGCAGCCAAGATAAGGGGGCTGAAGCTTTCTTT.

The rearrangement links TRBV12-3 or TRBV12-4 to TRBJ1-4; tentative D call: TRBD1 (5 bases). The CDR3 consists of 16 residues. V was trimmed by 2 bases and J by 8 bases, leaving 18 bases between them. The CDR3 coding sequence is TGTGCCAGCAGTTTATCCAGCCAGGGTGCCCAAGAAAAACTGTTTTTT. Translated: CASSLSSQGAQEKLFF.

This clonotype has a handful of counts. The V call is TRBV6-5, the J call TRBJ1-3, with 7 nucleotides matching TRBD1. In germline, CDR1 is MNHEY, CDR2 SVGAGI. V lost 2 bases and J lost 3; bases outside the gene matches: 4. This CDR3 spans 15 amino acids. CDR3 nucleotides: TGTGCCAGCAGTTACATCACAGGGGTTGGAAACACCATATATTTT. Residues: CASSYITGVGNTIYF.

V and J are TRBV19 and TRBJ1-5, with 7 bases aligning to TRBD1. Germline loops: CDR1 LNHDA, CDR2 SQIVND (reference sequence). V gave up 7 bases and J gave up 1 base; unmatched junction bases: 4. The CDR3 runs to 14 residues. The CDR3 nucleotides read TGTGCCAGTAATACAGGGGCGAGCAATCAGCCCCAGCATTTT. Its protein product is CASNTGASNQPQHF.

This clonotype was seen only a few times. With a much larger clone just one base away, this may be a read error. The chain employs TRBV5-1 and TRBJ2-7, with D unclear. The CDR3 loop spans 11 amino acids. Germline V gene sequence: CDR1 SGHRS, CDR2 YFSETQ. The CDR3 DNA is TGTGCCAGCAGCCACGACTACGAGCAGTACTTC. This sequence encodes CASSHDYEQYF. The full variable domain, its missing parts supplied by reference TRBV5-1 and TRBJ2-7, is KAGVTQTPRYLIKTRGQQVTLSCSPISGHRSVSWYQQTPGQGLQFLFEYFSETQRNKGNFPGRFSGRQFSNSRSEMNVSTLELGDSALYLCASSHDYEQYFGPGTRLTVT.

The V call is TRBV19, the J call TRBJ2-7, with 8 bases aligning to TRBD2. V lost 5 bases to trimming and J lost 2 bases; unmatched junction nucleotides: 2. The CDR3 sequence is 13 residues long. Germline CDR1 reads LNHDA; CDR2 reads SQIVND (reference sequence). This CDR3 reads CASSRGRTYEQYF. DNA of the CDR3: TGTGCCAGTAGTCGCGGGAGGACCTACGAGCAGTACTTC.